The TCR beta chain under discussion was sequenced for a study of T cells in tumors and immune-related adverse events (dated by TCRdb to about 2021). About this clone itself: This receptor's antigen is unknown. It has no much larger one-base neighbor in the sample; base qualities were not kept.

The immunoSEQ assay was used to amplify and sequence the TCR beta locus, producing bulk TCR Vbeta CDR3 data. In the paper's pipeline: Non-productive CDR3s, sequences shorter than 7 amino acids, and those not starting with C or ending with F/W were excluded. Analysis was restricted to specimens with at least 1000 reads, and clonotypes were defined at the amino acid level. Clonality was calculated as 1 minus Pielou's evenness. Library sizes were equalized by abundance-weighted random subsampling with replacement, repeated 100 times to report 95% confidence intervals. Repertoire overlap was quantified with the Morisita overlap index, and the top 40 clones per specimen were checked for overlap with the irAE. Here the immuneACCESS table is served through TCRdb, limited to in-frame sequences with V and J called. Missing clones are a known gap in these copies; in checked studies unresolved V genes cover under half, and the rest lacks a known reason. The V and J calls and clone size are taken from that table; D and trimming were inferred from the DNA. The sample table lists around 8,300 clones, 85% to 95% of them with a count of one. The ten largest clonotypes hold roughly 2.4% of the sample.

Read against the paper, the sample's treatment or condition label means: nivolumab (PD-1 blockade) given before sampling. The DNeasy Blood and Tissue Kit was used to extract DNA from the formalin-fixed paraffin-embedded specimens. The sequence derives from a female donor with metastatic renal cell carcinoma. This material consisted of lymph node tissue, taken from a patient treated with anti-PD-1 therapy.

The CDR3 here reads CASSEERWTEAFF. The DNA sequence follows: TGTGCCAGCAGTGAAGAAAGGTGGACTGAAGCTTTCTTT. The chain uses TRBV2 and TRBJ1-1, with the D gene not confidently named. The CDR3, from cysteine to phenylalanine, totals 13 residues. This entry keeps only the CDR3 DNA: 39 bases, framed from base 1. The germline V gene encodes CDR1 SNHLY and CDR2 FYNNEI. V is shortened by 1 base, J by 5 bases, and the region joining them spans 8 bases.